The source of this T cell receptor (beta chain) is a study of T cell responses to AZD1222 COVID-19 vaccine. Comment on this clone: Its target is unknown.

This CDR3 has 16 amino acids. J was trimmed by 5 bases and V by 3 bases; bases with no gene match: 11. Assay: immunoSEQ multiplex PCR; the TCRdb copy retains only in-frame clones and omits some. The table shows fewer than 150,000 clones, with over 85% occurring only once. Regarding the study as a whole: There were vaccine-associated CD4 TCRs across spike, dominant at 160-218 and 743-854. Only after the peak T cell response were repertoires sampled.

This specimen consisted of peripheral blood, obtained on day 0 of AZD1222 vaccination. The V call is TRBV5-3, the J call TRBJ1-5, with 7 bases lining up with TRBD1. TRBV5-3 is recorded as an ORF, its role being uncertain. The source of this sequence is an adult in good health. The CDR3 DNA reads TGTGCCAGAAGCTGGCGTTGGGTCAGGGGGGATCAGCCCCAGCATTTT. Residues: CARSWRWVRGDQPQHF.